This T cell receptor beta chain is from a study of Ad26.COV2.S vaccination and SARS-CoV-2 variants. Study conclusions and caveats: It was vaccine recipients, not placebo recipients, who had the higher spike-specific TCR breadth.

The treatment was: around 19 received Ad26.COV2.S at low or high dose, single or two shots; about five received placebo; per-sample allocation not given. Day 63 after the first injection of vaccine or placebo was the sampling time. This clone has just a few counts. Its antigen is not identified. J was trimmed by 2 bases and V by 2 bases; bases with no gene match: 6. The CDR3 totals 16 residues. Germline CDR1 is LNHNV and CDR2 is YYDKDF (reference sequence). The data were produced by immunoSEQ multiplex PCR, yet TCRdb's version contains in-frame clones alone and is incomplete. The sample comprises hundreds of thousands of clones, around 83% of which are singletons, and about 3.5% rests with the top ten.

The chain has TRBV15 and TRBJ1-5, with 7 bases lining up with TRBD1. Sequencing used peripheral blood, obtained in a trial of Ad26.COV2.S vaccine versus placebo. This clonotype was sampled from a person between 18 and 65 years old who received the Ad26.COV2.S COVID-19 vaccine or a placebo. DNA of the CDR3: TGTGCCACCAGCAGACCCACCAGGGGGGGCAATCAGCCCCAGCATTTT. It encodes CATSRPTRGGNQPQHF. Looking up the rest from reference TRBV15 and TRBJ1-5 gives the full variable domain: DAMVIQNPRYQVTQFGKPVTLSCSQTLNHNVMYWYQQKSSQAPKLLFHYYDKDFNNEADTPDNFQSRRPNTSFCFLDIRSPGLGDTAMYLCATSRPTRGGNQPQHFGDGTRLSIL.